This T cell receptor (beta chain) derives from a study of blood T cell repertoires in COVID-19. Authors' methods: Amplification of reference gene primers was used by the study to estimate nucleated cell counts. Profiling relied on immunoSEQ multiplex PCR, and the TCRdb table lists in-frame clones only, not all of them. That table supplies the V and J calls and clone size; D and trimming were determined from the DNA. Found here are under 150,000 clones, about 90% of them singletons; the top ten hold 15% to 20%. The CDR3 runs to 14 residues. V shed 1 base, J shed 8 bases, and the junction held 4 bases outside the gene matches. The germline V gene encodes CDR1 LGHNA and CDR2 YNFKEQ.

Source material: peripheral blood. The sequence was collected from a woman aged 50 to 60 who had recovered from COVID-19. This rearrangement joins TRBV4-2 to TRBJ2-4, with TRBD1 matching 8 bases. CDR3 nucleotide sequence: TGTGCCAGCAGCCAAGGGCAGGGGGCGGACATTCAGTACTTC. Translation gives CASSQGQGADIQYF.